The rows below give T cell receptor beta chains drawn from one sample of a study of blood T cell repertoires in COVID-19. The data were produced by immunoSEQ multiplex PCR, yet TCRdb's version contains in-frame clones alone and is incomplete. The table includes 150,000 to 200,000 clones, about 88% detected once. Specimen: peripheral blood. These receptor sequences come from a man in his 70s with active or convalescent COVID-19. Both conserved end residues are part of each CDR3. D genes are given only for firm matches.

D: .; V: TRBV7-2; J: TRBJ1-4; CDR3: CASSLQGLPNEKLFF; DNA: TGTGCCAGCAGCTTGCAGGGGTTACCAAATGAAAAACTGTTTTTT
D: TRBD1; V: TRBV28; J: TRBJ2-5; CDR3: CASSRQGQETQYF; DNA: TGTGCCAGCAGTAGACAGGGGCAAGAGACCCAGTACTTC
D: .; V: TRBV19; J: TRBJ1-5; CDR3: CASRSGGYGNQPQHF; DNA: TGTGCCAGTCGGTCGGGGGGTTATGGCAATCAGCCCCAGCATTTT
D: .; V: TRBV6-5; J: TRBJ1-1; CDR3: CASSWGVKSEAFF; DNA: TGTGCCAGCAGTTGGGGGGTGAAATCTGAAGCTTTCTTT
D: .; V: TRBV29-1; J: TRBJ2-1; CDR3: CSVDQSGVYNEQFF; DNA: TGCAGCGTTGACCAGTCAGGGGTCTACAATGAGCAGTTCTTC
D: .; V: TRBV29-1; J: TRBJ2-3; CDR3: CSVEPGAGADTQYF; DNA: TGCAGCGTTGAGCCAGGTGCAGGGGCAGATACGCAGTATTTT
D: .; V: TRBV9; J: TRBJ1-4; CDR3: CASSAGGGRGEKLFF; DNA: TGTGCCAGCAGCGCCGGCGGGGGGCGCGGCGAAAAACTGTTTTTT
D: .; V: TRBV7-9; J: TRBJ2-1; CDR3: CASIPEGVYNEQFF; DNA: TGTGCCAGCATCCCCGAGGGGGTGTACAATGAGCAGTTCTTC
D: TRBD1; V: TRBV28; J: TRBJ1-2; CDR3: CASSLGTGTNYGYTF; DNA: TGTGCCAGTTCCCTTGGGACAGGTACTAACTATGGCTACACCTTC
D: .; V: TRBV19; J: TRBJ1-1; CDR3: CASSIRATVVRMNTEAFF; DNA: TGTGCCAGTAGTATTCGCGCGACAGTGGTTAGGATGAACACTGAAGCTTTCTTT